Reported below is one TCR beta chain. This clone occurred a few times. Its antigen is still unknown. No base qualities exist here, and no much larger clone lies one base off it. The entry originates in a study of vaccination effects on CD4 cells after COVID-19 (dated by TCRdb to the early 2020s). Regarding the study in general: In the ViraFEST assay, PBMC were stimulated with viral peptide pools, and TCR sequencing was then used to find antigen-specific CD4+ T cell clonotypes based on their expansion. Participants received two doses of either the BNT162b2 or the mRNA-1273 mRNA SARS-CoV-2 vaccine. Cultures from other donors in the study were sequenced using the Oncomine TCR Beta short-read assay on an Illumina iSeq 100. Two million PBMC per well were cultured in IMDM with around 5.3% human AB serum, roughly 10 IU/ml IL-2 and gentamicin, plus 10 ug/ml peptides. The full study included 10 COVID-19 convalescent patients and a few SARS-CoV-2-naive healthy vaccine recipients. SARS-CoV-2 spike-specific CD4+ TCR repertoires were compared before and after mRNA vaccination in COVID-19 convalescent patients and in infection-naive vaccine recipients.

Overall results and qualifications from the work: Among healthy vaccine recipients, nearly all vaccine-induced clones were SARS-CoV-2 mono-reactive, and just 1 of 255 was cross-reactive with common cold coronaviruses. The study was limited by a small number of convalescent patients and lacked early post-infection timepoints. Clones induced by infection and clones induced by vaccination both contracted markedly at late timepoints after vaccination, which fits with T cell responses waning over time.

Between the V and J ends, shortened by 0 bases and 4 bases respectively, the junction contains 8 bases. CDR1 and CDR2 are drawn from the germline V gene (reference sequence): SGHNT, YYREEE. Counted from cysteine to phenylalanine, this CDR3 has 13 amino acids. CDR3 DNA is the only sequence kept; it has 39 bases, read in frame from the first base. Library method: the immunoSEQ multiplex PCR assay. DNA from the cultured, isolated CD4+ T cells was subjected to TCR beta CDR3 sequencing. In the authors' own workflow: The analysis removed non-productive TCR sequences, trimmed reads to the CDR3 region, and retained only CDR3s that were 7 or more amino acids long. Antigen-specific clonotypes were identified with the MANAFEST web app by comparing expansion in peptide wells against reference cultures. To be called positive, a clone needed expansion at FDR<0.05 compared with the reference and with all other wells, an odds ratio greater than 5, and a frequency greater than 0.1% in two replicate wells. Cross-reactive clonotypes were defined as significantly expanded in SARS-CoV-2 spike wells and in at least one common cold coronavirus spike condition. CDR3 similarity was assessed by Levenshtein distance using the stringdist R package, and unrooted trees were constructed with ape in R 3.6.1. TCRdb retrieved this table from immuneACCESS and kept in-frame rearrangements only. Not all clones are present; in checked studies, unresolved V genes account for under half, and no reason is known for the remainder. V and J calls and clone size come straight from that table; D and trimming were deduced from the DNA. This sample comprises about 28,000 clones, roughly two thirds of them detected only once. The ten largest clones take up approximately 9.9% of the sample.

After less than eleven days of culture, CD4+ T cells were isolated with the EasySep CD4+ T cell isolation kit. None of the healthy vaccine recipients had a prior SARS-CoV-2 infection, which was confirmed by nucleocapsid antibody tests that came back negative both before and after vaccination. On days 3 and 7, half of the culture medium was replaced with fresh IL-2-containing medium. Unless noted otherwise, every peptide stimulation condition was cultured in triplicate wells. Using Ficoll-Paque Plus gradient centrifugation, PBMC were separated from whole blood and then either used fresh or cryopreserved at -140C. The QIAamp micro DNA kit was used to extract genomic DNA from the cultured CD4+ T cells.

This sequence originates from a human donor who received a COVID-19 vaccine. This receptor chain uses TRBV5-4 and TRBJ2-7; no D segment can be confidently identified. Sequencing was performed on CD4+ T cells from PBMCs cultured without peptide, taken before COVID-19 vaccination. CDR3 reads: CASSLVHGYEQYF. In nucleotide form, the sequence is TGTGCCAGCAGCTTGGTTCATGGGTACGAGCAGTACTTC.